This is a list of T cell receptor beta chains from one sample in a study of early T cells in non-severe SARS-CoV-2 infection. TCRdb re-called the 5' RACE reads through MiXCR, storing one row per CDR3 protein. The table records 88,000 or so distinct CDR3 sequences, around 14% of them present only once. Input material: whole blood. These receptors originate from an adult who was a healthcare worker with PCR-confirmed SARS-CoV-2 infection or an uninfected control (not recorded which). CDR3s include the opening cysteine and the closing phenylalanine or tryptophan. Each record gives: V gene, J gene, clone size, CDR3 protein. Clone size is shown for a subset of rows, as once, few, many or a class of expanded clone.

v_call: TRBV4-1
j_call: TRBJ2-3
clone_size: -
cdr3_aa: CASSQKAGALNTQYF

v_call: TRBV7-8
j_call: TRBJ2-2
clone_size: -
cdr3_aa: CASSPPGSGSSGELFF

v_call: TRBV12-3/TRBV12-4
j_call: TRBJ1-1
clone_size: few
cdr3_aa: CASSFFRKMNTEAFF

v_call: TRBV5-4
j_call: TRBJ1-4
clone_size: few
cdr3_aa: CASSLVTGGNEKLFF

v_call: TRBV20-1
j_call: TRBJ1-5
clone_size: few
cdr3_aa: CSARVIPGQGSQPQHF

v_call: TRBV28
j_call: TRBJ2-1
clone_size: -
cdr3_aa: CASSYQREQFF

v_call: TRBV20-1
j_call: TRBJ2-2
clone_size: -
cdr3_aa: CSARDRFTGELFF

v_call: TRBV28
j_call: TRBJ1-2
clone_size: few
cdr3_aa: CASSSIGYTF

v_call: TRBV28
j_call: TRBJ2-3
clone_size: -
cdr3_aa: CASSLGLAGSTDTQYF

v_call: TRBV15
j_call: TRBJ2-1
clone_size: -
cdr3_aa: CATSREAGGMNEQFF

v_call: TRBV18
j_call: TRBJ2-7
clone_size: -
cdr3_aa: CASSPFLDSYEQYF

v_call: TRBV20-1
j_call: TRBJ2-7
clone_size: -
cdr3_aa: CSARMGRNYEQYF

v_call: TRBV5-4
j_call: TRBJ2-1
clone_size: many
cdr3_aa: CASSLTPAEQFF

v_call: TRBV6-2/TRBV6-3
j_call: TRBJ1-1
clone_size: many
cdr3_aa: CASSSAGGGTEAFF

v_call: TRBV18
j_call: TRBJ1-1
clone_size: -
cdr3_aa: CASSPQGSTEAFF

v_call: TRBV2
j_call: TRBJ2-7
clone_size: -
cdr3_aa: CAQTEGNYEQYF

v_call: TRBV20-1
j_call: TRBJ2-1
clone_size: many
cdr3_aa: CSAVPPAGGNEQFF

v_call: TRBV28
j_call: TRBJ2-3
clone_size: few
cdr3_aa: CASSLLLAGLSTDTQYF

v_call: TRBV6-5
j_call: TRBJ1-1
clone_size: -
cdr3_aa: CASSYRADGNTEAFF

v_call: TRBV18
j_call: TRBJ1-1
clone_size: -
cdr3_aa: CASSPETMTGNAFF

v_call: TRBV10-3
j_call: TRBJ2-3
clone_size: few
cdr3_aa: CAISGGSDTQYF

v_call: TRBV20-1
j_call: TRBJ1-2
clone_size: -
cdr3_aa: CSAGGTDHNYGYTF